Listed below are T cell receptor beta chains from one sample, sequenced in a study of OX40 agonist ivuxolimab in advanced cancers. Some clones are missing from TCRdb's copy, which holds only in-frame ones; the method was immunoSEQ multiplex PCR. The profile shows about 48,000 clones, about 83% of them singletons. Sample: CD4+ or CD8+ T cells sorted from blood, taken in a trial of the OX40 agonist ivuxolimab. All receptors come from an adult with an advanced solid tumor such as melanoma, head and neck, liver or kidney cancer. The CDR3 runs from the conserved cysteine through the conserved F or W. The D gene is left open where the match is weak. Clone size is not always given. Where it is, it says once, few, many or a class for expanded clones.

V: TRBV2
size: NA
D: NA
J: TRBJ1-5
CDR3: CASSEDDRGRQPQHF
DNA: TGTGCCAGCAGTGAAGATGATCGGGGCCGACAGCCCCAGCATTTT

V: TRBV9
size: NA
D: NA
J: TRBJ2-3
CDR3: CASSVAPSAYRTDTQYF
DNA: TGTGCCAGCAGCGTAGCGCCGAGCGCCTATCGCACAGATACGCAGTATTTT

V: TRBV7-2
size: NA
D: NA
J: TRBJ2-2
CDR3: CASSTPGSTGELFF
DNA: TGTGCCAGCAGCACCCCTGGTTCCACCGGGGAGCTGTTTTTT

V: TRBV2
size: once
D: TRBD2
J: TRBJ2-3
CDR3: CASSGASGPSTDTQYF
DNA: TGTGCCAGCAGTGGGGCTAGCGGACCTAGCACAGATACGCAGTATTTT

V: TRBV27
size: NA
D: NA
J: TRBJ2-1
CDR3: CATLSGRLYNEQFF
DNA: TGTGCCACACTCTCGGGACGTTTATACAATGAGCAGTTCTTC

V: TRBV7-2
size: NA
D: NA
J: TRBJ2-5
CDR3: CASSPAGQTLGAQYF
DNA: TGTGCCAGCAGCCCTGCGGGACAGACCCTAGGGGCCCAGTACTTC

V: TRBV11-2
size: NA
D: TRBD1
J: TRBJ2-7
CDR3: CASSLVEGAGNEQYF
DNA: TGTGCCAGCAGCTTAGTTGAGGGGGCTGGGAACGAGCAGTACTTC

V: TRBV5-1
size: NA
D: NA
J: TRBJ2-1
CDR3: CASSSRGGVGNEQFF
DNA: TGCGCCAGCAGCTCGAGGGGGGGCGTAGGAAATGAGCAGTTCTTC

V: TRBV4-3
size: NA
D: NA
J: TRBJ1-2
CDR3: CASSQDNSVKGNYGYTF
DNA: TGCGCCAGCAGCCAAGACAACAGCGTTAAGGGGAACTATGGCTACACCTTC

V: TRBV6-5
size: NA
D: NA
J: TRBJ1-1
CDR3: CASGSGGTEAFF
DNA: TGTGCCAGCGGGAGCGGGGGCACTGAAGCTTTCTTT

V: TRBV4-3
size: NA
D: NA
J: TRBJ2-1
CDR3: CASSQDNGPSIVDEQFF
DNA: TGCGCCAGCAGCCAAGATAATGGACCCTCGATCGTGGATGAGCAGTTCTTC

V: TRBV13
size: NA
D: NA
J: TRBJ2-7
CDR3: CASSLGQVAVEQYF
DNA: TGTGCCAGCAGCTTAGGACAGGTTGCCGTCGAGCAGTACTTC

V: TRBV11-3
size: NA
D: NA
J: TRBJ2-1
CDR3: CASSQGSEQFF
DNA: TGTGCCAGCAGTCAGGGGAGTGAGCAGTTCTTC

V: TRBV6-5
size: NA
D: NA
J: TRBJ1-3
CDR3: CASSYGGANSGNTIYF
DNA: TGTGCCAGCAGTTACGGGGGGGCCAACTCTGGAAACACCATATATTTT

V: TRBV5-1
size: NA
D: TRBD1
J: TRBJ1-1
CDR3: CASSLEGAEAFF
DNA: TGCGCCAGCAGCTTGGAGGGGGCAGAAGCTTTCTTT

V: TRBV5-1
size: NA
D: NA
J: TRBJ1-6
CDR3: CASSLAPASNSPLHF
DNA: TGCGCCAGCAGCTTGGCGCCCGCAAGCAATTCACCCCTCCACTTT

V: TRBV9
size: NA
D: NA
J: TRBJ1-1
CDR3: CASSVGSNTEAFF
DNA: TGTGCCAGCAGCGTAGGGTCGAACACTGAAGCTTTCTTT

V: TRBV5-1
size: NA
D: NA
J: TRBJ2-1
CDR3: CASSLWTQDYEQFF
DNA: TGCGCCAGCAGCTTGTGGACCCAGGACTATGAGCAGTTCTTC

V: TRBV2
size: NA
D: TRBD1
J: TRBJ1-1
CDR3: CASSGDRGAFF
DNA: TGTGCCAGCAGCGGAGACAGGGGAGCTTTCTTT

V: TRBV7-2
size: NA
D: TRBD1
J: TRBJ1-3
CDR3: CASSPDRASGNTIYF
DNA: TGTGCCAGCAGTCCCGACAGGGCCTCTGGAAACACCATATATTTT

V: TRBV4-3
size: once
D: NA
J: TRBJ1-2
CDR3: CASSQDSWNYGYTF
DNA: TGCGCCAGCAGCCAAGATTCGTGGAACTATGGCTACACCTTC

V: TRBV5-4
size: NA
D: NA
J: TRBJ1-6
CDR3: CASSLPQGNNSPLHF
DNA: TGTGCCAGCAGCTTGCCCCAGGGAAATAATTCACCCCTCCACTTT